This TCR beta chain stems from a study of blood T cells in healthy people across ages. Together with a sample-barcoded 5' primer, a J-beta primer mix was included in a second PCR lasting roughly 6 to 12 cycles. TCRdb itself ran the 5' RACE reads through MiXCR, one entry per CDR3 protein. The data hold some 760,000 distinct CDR3 sequences, with 20% to 30% observed a single time. Trimming took off 5 bases at V and 8 bases at J, with 15 bases between the two ends. Germline CDR1 is SEHNR and CDR2 is FQNEAQ (reference sequence). The CDR3 sequence is 14 residues long. The same sample was also studied in work on T cells of mothers and their children. Per that paper: All RNA that had been extracted was used for cDNA synthesis at approximately 1.5 ug per 15 ul.

The sequence derives from a boy aged 5-17 years in good health. Sequenced input: blood. The V and J genes are TRBV7-9 and TRBJ1-4, with unresolved D. The CDR3 DNA reads as TGTGCCAGCAGCCCCCAGGAGGAGCGGGAAAAACTGTTTTTT. Its protein product is CASSPQEEREKLFF. Full variable domain (remainder filled in from reference TRBV7-9 and TRBJ1-4): DTGVSQNPRHKITKRGQNVTFRCDPISEHNRLYWYRQTLGQGPEFLTYFQNEAQLEKSRLLSDRFSAERPKGSFSTLEIQRTEQGDSAMYLCASSPQEEREKLFFGSGTQLSVL.